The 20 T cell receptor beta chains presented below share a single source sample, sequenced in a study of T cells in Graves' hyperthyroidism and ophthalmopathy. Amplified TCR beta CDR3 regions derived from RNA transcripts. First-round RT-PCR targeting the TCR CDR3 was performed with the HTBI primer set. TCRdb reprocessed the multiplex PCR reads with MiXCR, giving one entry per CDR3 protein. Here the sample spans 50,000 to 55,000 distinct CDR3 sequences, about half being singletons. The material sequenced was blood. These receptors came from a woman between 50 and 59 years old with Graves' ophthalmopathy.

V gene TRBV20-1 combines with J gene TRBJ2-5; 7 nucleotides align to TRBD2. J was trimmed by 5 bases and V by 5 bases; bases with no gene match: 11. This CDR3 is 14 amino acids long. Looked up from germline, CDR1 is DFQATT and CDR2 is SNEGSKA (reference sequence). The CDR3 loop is CSAGGEGESETQYF. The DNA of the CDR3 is TGCAGTGCTGGGGGGGAGGGTGAGTCGGAGACCCAGTACTTC.

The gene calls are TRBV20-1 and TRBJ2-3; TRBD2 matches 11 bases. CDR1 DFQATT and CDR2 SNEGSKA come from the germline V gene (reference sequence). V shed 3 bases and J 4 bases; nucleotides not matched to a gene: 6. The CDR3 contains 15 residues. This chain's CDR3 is CSASPLAGAADTQYF. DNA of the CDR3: TGCAGTGCTAGTCCACTAGCGGGGGCGGCAGATACGCAGTATTTT.

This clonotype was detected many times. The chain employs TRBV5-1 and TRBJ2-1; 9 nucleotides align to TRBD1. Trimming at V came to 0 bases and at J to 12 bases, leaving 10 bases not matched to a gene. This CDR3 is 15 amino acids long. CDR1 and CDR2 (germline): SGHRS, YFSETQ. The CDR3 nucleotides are TGCGCCAGCAGCTTGGATGGGACAGGGACAACAGGGCAGTTCTTC. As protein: CASSLDGTGTTGQFF. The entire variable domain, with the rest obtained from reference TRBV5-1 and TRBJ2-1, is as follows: KAGVTQTPRYLIKTRGQQVTLSCSPISGHRSVSWYQQTPGQGLQFLFEYFSETQRNKGNFPGRFSGRQFSNSRSEMNVSTLELGDSALYLCASSLDGTGTTGQFFGPGTRLTVL.

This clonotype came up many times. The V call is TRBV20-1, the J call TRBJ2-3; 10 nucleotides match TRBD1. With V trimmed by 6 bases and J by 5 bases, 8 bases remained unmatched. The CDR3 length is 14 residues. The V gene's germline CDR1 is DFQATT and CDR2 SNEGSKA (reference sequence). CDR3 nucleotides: TGCAGTGCAAAGGACAGGGGGTTCGGAGATACGCAGTATTTT. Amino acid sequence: CSAKDRGFGDTQYF.

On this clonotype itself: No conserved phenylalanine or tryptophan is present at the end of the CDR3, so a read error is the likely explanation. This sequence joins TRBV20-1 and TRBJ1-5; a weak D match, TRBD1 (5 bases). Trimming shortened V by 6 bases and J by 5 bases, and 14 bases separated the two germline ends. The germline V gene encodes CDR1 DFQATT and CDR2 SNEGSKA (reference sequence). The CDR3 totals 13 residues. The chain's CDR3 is CSAPSGDDQPQHS. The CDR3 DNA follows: TGCAGTGCCCCATCGGGGGACGATCAGCCCCAGCATTCC.

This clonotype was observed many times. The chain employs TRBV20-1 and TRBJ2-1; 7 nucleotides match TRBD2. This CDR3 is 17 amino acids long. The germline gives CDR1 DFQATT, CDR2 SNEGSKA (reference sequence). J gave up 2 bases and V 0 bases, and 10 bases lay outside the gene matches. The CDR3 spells CSARDLGGREPYNEQFF. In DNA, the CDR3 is TGCAGTGCTAGAGATCTGGGCGGGCGGGAGCCCTACAATGAGCAGTTCTTC.

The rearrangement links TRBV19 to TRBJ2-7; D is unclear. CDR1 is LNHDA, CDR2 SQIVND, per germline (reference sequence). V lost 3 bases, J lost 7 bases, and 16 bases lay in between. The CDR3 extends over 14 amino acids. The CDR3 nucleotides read TGTGCCAGTAGTATGGACGGTAACACCGGGGAGCAGTACTTC. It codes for CASSMDGNTGEQYF.

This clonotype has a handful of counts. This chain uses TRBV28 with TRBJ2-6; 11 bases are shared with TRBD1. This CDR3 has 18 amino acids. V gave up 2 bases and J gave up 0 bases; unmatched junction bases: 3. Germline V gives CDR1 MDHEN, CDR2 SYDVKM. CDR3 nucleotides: TGTGCCAGCAGTTTAAGGGACAGGGGGGTCTCTGGGGCCAACGTCCTGACTTTC. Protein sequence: CASSLRDRGVSGANVLTF. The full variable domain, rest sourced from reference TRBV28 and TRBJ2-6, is DVKVTQSSRYLVKRTGEKVFLECVQDMDHENMFWYRQDPGLGLRLIYFSYDVKMKEKGDIPEGYSVSREKKERFSLILESASTNQTSMYLCASSLRDRGVSGANVLTFGAGSRLTVL.

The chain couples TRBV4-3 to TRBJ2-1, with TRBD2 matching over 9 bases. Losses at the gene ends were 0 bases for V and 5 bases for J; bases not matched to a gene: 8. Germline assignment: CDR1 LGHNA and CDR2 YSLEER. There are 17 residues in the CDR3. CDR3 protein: CASSQDPTASGDNEQFF. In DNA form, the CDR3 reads TGCGCCAGCAGCCAAGATCCGACGGCTAGCGGGGACAATGAGCAGTTCTTC.

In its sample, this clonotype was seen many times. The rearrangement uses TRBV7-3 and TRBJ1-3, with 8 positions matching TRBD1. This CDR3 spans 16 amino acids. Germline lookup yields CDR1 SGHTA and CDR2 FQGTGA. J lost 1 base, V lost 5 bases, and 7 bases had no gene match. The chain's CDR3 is CASSPAGQGSGNTIYF. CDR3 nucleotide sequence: TGTGCCAGCAGCCCCGCTGGACAGGGTTCTGGAAACACCATATATTTT. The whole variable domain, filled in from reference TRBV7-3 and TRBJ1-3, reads GAGVSQTPSNKVTEKGKYVELRCDPISGHTALYWYRQSLGQGPEFLIYFQGTGAADDSGLPNDRFFAVRPEGSVSTLKIQRTERGDSAVYLCASSPAGQGSGNTIYFGEGSWLTVV.

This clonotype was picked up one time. The CDR3 nucleotides read TGCGCCAGCAGCCAGGCCGACAGGGGTAGCATTCAGTACTTC. Translation: CASSQADRGSIQYF. The chain joins TRBV4-1 to TRBJ2-4; 8 bases agree with TRBD1. The CDR3 has 14 residues. V was pared by 3 bases and J by 9 bases, with 7 bases of the junction left unmatched. Germline assignment: CDR1 MGHRA and CDR2 YSYEKL.

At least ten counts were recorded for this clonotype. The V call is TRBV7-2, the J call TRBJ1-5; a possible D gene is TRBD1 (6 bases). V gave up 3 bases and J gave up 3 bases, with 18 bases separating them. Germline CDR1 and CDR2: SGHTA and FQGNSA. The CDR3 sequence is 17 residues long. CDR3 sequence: CASSLGGAGGANQPQHF. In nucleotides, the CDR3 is TGTGCCAGCAGCTTGGGGGGCGCCGGCGGGGCCAATCAGCCCCAGCATTTT.

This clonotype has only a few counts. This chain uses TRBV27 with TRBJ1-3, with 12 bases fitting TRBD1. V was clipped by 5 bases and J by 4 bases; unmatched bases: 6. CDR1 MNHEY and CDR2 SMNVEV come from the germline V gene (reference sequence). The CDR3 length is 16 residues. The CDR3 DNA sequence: TGTGCCAGCAGTCCCGGGACAGGGGGCTTCGGAAACACCATATATTTT. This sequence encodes CASSPGTGGFGNTIYF.

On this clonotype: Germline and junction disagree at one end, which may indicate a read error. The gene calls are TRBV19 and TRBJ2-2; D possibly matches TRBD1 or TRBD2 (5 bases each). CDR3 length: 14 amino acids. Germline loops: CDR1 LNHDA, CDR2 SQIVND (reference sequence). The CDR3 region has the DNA TGTGCCAGTAGCCCGGGGCAGAACGCCGGGGAGCTGTTTTTT. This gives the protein CASSPGQNAGELFF.

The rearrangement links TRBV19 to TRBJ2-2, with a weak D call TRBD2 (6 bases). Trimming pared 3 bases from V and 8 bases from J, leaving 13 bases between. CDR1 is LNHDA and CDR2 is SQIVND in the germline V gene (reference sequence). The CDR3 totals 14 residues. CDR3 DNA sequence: TGTGCCAGTAGTATGGAGGGGTGCACTGGGGAGCTGTTTTTT. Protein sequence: CASSMEGCTGELFF. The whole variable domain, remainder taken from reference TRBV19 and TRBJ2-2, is DGGITQSPKYLFRKEGQNVTLSCEQNLNHDAMYWYRQDPGQGLRLIYYSQIVNDFQKGDIAEGYSVSREKKESFPLTVTSAQKNPTAFYLCASSMEGCTGELFFGEGSRLTVL.

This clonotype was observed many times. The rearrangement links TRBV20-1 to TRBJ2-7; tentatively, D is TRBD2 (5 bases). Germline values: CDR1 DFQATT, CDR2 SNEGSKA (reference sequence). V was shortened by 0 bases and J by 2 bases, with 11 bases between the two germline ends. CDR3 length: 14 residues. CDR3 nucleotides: TGCAGTGCTAGAGATCGCGGGTACCCCTACGAGCAGTACTTC. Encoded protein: CSARDRGYPYEQYF.

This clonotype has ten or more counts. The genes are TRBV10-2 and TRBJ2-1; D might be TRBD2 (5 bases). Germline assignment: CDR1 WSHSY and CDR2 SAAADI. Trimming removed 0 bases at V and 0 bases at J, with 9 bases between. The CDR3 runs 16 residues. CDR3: CASSESGSSSYNEQFF. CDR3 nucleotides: TGCGCCAGCAGTGAGTCAGGGAGTAGCTCCTACAATGAGCAGTTCTTC.

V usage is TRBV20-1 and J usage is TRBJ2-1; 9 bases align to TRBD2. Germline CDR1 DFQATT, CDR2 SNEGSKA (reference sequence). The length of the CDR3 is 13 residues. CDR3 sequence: CSPGLAFDNEQFF. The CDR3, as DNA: TGCAGCCCGGGACTAGCTTTTGATAATGAGCAGTTCTTC.

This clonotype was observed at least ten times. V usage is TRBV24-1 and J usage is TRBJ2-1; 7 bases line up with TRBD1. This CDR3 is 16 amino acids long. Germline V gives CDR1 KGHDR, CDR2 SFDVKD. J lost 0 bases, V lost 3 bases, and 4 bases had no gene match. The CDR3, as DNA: TGTGCCACCAGTGATCAGGACAGGAGCTCCTACAATGAGCAGTTCTTC. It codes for CATSDQDRSSYNEQFF.

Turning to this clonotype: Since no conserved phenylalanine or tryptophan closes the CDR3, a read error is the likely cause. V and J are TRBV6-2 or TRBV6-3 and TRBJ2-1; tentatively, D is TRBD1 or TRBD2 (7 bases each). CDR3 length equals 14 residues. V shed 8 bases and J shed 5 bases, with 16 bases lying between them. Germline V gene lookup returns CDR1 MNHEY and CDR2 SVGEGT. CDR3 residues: CASEGQGGDNEQFL. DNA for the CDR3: TGTGCCAGCGAGGGGCAGGGGGGGGACAATGAGCAGTTCCTC.